The 10 T cell receptor beta chains listed next were all sequenced from one sample in a study of blood T cells in healthy people across ages. Next came a second PCR, run for about 7 to 12 cycles, which used a sample-barcoded 5' primer along with a J-beta primer mix. In TCRdb, the 5' RACE reads were re-called with MiXCR into one record per CDR3 protein. The table has fewer than 700,000 distinct CDR3 sequences, 40% to 55% seen once. Sequenced material: blood. The source is a man older than 75 in good health.

The chain uses TRBV24-1 and TRBJ2-1, with 9 bases lining up with TRBD1. The CDR3 runs to 18 residues. The J segment lost 13 bases and the V segment lost 3 bases, leaving 21 bases of the junction unmatched. CDR1 KGHDR and CDR2 SFDVKD come from the germline V gene. CDR3 in amino acids: CATSDPPSRQGVRQTQFF. In nucleotides, the CDR3 is TGTGCCACCAGTGATCCCCCATCCCGACAGGGGGTCAGACAGACCCAGTTCTTC.

This clonotype has a count of ten or more. CDR3 DNA: TGCAGTGCTACTACAGGTACCTACGAGCAGTACTTC. It encodes CSATTGTYEQYF. This chain uses TRBV20-1 with TRBJ2-7; D is possibly TRBD1 (5 bases). Germline V gene sequence: CDR1 DFQATT, CDR2 SNEGSKA (reference sequence). With 4 bases removed from V and 2 bases from J, the gap between germline ends came to 9 bases. This CDR3 spans 12 amino acids.

V usage is TRBV21-1 and J usage is TRBJ2-7. TRBV21-1 is a recognized pseudogene. There are 15 residues in the CDR3. The CDR3 region is CASSGELVAGYEQYF. CDR3 coding DNA: TGTGCCAGCAGCGGGGAACTTGTCGCTGGGTACGAGCAGTACTTC.

The chain recombines TRBV4-2 with TRBJ2-1; D gene ambiguous. V was trimmed by 0 bases and J by 8 bases, leaving 14 bases between them. The germline V gene encodes CDR1 LGHNA and CDR2 YNFKEQ. The CDR3 is made up of 15 amino acids. This chain's CDR3 is CASSQDMQPRYEQFF. The CDR3 DNA follows: TGTGCCAGCAGCCAAGATATGCAGCCTCGGTATGAGCAGTTCTTC.

In its sample, this clonotype was seen many times. The rearrangement uses TRBV20-1 and TRBJ2-7; 10 bases agree with TRBD2. V lost 6 bases, J lost 2 bases, and 4 bases stayed unmatched. There are 13 residues in the CDR3. Germline V gene sequence: CDR1 DFQATT, CDR2 SNEGSKA (reference sequence). The CDR3 loop is CSARTSGAYEQYF. DNA of the CDR3: TGCAGTGCAAGGACTAGCGGAGCCTACGAGCAGTACTTC.

V usage is TRBV6-2 or TRBV6-3 and J usage is TRBJ2-3; D gene unclear. The CDR3 has 14 residues. Trimming cost V 2 bases and J 8 bases, with 14 bases left between them. Germline CDR1 reads MNHEY; CDR2 reads SVGEGT. CDR3 DNA: TGTGCCAGCAGTTACGAGAACTCCCCGGGTACGCAGTATTTT. It codes for CASSYENSPGTQYF.

This clonotype was picked up a small number of times. The chain recombines TRBV7-8 with TRBJ2-1; 7 bases are shared with TRBD2. This CDR3 comprises 15 residues. Per the germline V gene, CDR1 is SGHVS and CDR2 is FQNEAQ. Losses at the gene ends were 2 bases for V and 3 bases for J; bases not matched to a gene: 4. This chain's CDR3 is CASSLLAENYNEQFF. The CDR3 DNA follows: TGTGCCAGCAGCTTACTAGCGGAGAACTACAATGAGCAGTTCTTC.

The chain has TRBV28 and TRBJ2-7; 10 bases align to TRBD1. J gave up 2 bases and V 6 bases, and 4 bases lay outside the gene matches. This CDR3 is 14 amino acids long. Germline values: CDR1 MDHEN, CDR2 SYDVKM. CDR3 bases: TGTGCCAGCAGGGGGACAGGGGTCACCTACGAGCAGTACTTC. Amino acids: CASRGTGVTYEQYF.

The chain uses TRBV5-5 and TRBJ2-4, with 10 bases fitting TRBD1. Germline CDR1 and CDR2: SGHKS and YYEKEE (reference sequence). The CDR3 runs 14 residues. With 0 bases clipped from V and 9 bases from J, the junction kept 3 bases outside the gene matches. Written as DNA, the CDR3 is TGTGCCAGCAGCTTGGGACAGGGGGCACTCATTCAGTACTTC. It specifies CASSLGQGALIQYF.

This chain connects TRBV7-2 to TRBJ2-1; TRBD1 matches at 10 bases. The germline V gene encodes CDR1 SGHTA and CDR2 FQGNSA. This CDR3 contains 14 residues. The trim removed 8 bases at V and 8 bases at J, leaving 9 bases unmatched. The CDR3 bases are TGTGCCAGCGAGCCGGGACAGGGGCCATATGAGCAGTTCTTC. Protein: CASEPGQGPYEQFF.